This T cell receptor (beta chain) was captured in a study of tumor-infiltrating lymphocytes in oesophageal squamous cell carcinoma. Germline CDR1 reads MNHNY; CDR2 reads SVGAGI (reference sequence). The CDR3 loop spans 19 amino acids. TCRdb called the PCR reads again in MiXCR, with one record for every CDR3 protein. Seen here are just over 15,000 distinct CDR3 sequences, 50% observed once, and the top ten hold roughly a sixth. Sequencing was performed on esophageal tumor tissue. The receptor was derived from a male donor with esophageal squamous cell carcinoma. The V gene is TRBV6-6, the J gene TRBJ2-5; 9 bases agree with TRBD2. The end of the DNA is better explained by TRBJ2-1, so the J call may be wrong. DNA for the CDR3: TGTGCCAGCAGTTACGGAAGGTGGCGGGGCGGGAGGGACTACAATGAGCAGTTCTTC. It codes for CASSYGRWRGGRDYNEQFF.